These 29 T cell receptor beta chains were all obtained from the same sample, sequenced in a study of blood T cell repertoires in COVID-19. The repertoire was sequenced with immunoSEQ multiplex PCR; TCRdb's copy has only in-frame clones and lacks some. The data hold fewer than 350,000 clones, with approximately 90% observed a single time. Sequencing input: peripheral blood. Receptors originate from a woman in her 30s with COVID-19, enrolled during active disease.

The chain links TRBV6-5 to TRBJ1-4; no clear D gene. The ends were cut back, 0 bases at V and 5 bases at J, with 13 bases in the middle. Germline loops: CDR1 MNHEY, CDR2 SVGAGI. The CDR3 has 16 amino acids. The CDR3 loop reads CASSYSFGRANEKLFF. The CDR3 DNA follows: TGTGCCAGCAGTTACTCGTTCGGGAGAGCGAATGAAAAACTGTTTTTT.

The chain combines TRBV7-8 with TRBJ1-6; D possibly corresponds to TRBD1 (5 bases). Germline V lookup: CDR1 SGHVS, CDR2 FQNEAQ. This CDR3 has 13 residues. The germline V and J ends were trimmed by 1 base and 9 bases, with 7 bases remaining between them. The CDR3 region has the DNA TGTGCCAGCAGCTTAGGGACAAGTTCACCCCTCCACTTT. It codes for CASSLGTSSPLHF.

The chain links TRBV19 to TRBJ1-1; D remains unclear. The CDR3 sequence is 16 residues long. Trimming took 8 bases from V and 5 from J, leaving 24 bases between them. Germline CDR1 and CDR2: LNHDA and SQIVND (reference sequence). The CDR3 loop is CASLPLAISAFTEAFF. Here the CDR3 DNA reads TGTGCCAGTTTGCCACTTGCCATCTCCGCCTTTACTGAAGCTTTCTTT.

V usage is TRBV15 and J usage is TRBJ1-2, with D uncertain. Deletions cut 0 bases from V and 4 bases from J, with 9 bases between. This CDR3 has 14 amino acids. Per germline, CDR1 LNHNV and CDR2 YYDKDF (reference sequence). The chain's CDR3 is CATSRDRVSYGYTF. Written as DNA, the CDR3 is TGTGCCACCAGCAGAGATCGGGTGTCCTATGGCTACACCTTC.

In DNA form, the CDR3 reads TGTGCCAGCAGTGACCAACAGAGCTCCTATAATTCACCCCTCCACTTT. Amino acid sequence: CASSDQQSSYNSPLHF. The chain is built from TRBV2 and TRBJ1-6; D is unresolved. V lost 3 bases and J 0 bases, leaving 9 bases between the germline ends. From germline, CDR1 is SNHLY and CDR2 FYNNEI. The CDR3 is made up of 16 amino acids. Full variable domain (rest looked up from reference TRBV2 and TRBJ1-6): EPEVTQTPSHQVTQMGQEVILRCVPISNHLYFYWYRQILGQKVEFLVSFYNNEISEKSEIFDDQFSVERPDGSNFTLKIRSTKLEDSAMYFCASSDQQSSYNSPLHFGNGTRLTVT.

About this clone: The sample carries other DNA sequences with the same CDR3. CDR3 sequence: CASSLGSGNNEQFF. The CDR3 bases are TGCGCCAGCAGCTTGGGGAGCGGGAACAATGAGCAGTTCTTC. The chain has TRBV5-1 and TRBJ2-1; 7 bases fit TRBD2. Germline V gene sequence: CDR1 SGHRS, CDR2 YFSETQ. The CDR3 loop spans 14 amino acids. V gave up 0 bases and J gave up 5 bases; unmatched junction bases: 2.

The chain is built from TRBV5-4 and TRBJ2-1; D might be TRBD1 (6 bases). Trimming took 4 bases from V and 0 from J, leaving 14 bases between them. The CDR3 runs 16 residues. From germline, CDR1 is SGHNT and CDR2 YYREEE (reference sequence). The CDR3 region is CASSQKDSVSYNEQFF. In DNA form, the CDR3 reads TGTGCCAGCAGCCAAAAGGACAGCGTCTCCTACAATGAGCAGTTCTTC. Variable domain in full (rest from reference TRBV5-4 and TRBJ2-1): ETGVTQSPTHLIKTRGQQVTLRCSSQSGHNTVSWYQQALGQGPQFIFQYYREEENGRGNFPPRFSGLQFPNYSSELNVNALELDDSALYLCASSQKDSVSYNEQFFGPGTRLTVL.

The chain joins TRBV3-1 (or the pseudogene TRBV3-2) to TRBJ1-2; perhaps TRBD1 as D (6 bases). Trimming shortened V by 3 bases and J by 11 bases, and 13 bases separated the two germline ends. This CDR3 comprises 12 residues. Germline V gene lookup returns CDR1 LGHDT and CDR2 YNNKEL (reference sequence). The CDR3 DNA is TGTGCCAGCAGCCATCGACAGGCCCCTTACACCTTC. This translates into CASSHRQAPYTF.

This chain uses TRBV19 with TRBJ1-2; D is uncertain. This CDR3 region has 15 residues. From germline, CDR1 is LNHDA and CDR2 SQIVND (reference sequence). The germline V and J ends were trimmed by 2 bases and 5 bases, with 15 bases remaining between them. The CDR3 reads CASSITLLPVYGYTF. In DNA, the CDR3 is TGTGCCAGTAGTATAACACTACTTCCCGTATATGGCTACACCTTC.

The CDR3 here is CASSTGDQPQHF. The CDR3, as DNA: TGTGCTAGTTCGACAGGGGATCAGCCCCAGCATTTT. J is TRBJ1-5 and V is TRBV12-5, with 8 bases that match TRBD1. Trimming at V came to 8 bases and at J to 5 bases, leaving 2 bases not matched to a gene. There are 12 residues in the CDR3. Germline CDR1 is LGHNT and CDR2 is FRNRAP.

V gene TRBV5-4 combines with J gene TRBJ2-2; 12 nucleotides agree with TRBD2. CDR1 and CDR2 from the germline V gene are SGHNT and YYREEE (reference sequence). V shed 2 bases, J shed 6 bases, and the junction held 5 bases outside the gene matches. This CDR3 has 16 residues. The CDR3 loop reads CASSFWLAGGPGELFF. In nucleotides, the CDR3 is TGTGCCAGCAGCTTCTGGCTAGCGGGGGGGCCCGGGGAGCTGTTTTTT.

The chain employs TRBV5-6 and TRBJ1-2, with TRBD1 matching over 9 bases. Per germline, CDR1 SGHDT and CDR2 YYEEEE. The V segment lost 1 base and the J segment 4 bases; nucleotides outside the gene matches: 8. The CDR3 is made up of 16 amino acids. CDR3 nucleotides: TGTGCCAGCAGCTTGACAGGGGGCGCCTCGGGCTATGGCTACACCTTC. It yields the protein CASSLTGGASGYGYTF. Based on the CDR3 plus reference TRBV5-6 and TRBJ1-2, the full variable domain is DAGVTQSPTHLIKTRGQQVTLRCSPKSGHDTVSWYQQALGQGPQFIFQYYEEEERQRGNFPDRFSGHQFPNYSSELNVNALLLGDSALYLCASSLTGGASGYGYTFGSGTRLTVV.

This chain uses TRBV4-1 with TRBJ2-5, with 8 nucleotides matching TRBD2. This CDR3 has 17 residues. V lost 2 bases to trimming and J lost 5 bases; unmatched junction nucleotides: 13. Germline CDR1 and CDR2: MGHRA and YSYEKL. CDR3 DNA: TGCGCCAGCAGCCAATCACCCCCGGGGGGGACTGGGGAGACCCAGTACTTC. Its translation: CASSQSPPGGTGETQYF.

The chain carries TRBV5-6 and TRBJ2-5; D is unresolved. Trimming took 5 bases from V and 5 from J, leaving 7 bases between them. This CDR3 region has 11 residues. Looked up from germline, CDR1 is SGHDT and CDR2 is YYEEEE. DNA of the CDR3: TGTGCCAGCAGTTACGGGGAGACCCAGTACTTC. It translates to CASSYGETQYF.

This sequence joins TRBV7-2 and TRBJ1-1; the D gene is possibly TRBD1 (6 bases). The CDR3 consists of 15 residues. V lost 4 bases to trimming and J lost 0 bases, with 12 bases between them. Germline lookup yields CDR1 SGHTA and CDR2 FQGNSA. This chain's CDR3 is CASSSHQGLNTEAFF. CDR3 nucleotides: TGTGCCAGCAGCTCCCATCAGGGGTTGAACACTGAAGCTTTCTTT. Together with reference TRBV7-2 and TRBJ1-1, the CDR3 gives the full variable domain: GAGVSQSPSNKVTEKGKDVELRCDPISGHTALYWYRQSLGQGLEFLIYFQGNSAPDKSGLPSDRFSAERTGGSVSTLTIQRTQQEDSAVYLCASSSHQGLNTEAFFGQGTRLTVV.

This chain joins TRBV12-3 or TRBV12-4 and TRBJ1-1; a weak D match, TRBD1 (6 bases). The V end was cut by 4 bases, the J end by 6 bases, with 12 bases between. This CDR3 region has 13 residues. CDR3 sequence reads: CASSSRDTSEAFF. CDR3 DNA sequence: TGTGCCAGCAGTTCCCGGGACACCTCTGAAGCTTTCTTT.

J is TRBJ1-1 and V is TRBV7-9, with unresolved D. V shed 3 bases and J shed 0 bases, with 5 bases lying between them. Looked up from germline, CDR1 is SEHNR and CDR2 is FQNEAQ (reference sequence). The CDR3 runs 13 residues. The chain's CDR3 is CASSFFMNTEAFF. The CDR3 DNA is TGTGCCAGCAGCTTTTTCATGAACACTGAAGCTTTCTTT.

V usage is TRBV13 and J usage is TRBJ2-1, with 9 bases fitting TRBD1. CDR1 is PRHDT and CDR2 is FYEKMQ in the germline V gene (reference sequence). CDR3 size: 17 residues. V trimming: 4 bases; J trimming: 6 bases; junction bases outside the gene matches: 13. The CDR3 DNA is TGTGCCAGCAGCTCCCTTGGAGGCCGGGGACAGGGCAATGAGCAGTTCTTC. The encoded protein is CASSSLGGRGQGNEQFF.

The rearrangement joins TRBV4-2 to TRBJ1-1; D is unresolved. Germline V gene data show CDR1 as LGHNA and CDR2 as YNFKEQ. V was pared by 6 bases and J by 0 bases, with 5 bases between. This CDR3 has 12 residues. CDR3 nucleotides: TGTGCCAGCAGTGGCATGAACACTGAAGCTTTCTTT. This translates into CASSGMNTEAFF.

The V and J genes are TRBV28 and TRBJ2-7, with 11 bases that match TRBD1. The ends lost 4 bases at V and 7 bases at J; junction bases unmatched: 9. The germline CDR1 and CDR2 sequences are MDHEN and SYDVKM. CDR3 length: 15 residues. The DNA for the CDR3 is TGTGCCAGCAGTTCCCCCTTTGGGACAGGGGGGGAGCAGTACGTC. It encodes CASSSPFGTGGEQYV.

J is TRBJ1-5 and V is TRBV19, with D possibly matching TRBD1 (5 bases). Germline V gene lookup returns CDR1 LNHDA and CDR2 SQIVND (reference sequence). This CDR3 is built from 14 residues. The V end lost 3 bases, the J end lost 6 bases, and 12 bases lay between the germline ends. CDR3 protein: CASSMARRGQPQHF. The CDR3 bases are TGTGCCAGTAGTATGGCCCGTAGGGGTCAGCCCCAGCATTTT.

In nucleotides, the CDR3 is TGTGCCAGCAGCTTAGGGGGGACAGGGGGTATCTCCTACGAGCAGTACTTC. Its translation is CASSLGGTGGISYEQYF. The gene calls are TRBV7-8 and TRBJ2-7, with 11 bases aligning to TRBD1. Germline lookup yields CDR1 SGHVS and CDR2 FQNEAQ. Germline trimming cut 1 base from V and 0 bases from J; bases unmatched to any gene: 5. The CDR3 loop spans 17 amino acids.

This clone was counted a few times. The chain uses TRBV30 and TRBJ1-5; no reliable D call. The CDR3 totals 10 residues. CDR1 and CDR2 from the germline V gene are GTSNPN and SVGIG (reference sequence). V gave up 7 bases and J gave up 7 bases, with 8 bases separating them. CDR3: CAFRGQPQHF. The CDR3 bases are TGTGCCTTCCGGGGACAGCCCCAGCATTTT.

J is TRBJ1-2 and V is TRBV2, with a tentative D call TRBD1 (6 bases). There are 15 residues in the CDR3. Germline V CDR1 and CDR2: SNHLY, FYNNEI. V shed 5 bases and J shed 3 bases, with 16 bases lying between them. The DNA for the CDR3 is TGTGCCAGCAGTCTCGTACAGGGTCGGGACTATGGCTACACCTTC. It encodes CASSLVQGRDYGYTF.

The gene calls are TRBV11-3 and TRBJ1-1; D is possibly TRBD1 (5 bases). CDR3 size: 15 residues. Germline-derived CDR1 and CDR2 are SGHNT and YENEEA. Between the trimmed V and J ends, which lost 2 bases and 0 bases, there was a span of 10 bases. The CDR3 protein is CASSLRQGMNTEAFF. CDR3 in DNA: TGTGCCAGCAGCTTACGCCAGGGCATGAACACTGAAGCTTTCTTT.

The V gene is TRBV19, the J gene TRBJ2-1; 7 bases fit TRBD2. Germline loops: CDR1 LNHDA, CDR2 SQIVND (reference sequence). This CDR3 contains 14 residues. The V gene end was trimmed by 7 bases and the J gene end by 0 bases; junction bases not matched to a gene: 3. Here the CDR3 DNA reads TGTGCCAGTAAAACGGGGGGCTCCTACAATGAGCAGTTCTTC. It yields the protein CASKTGGSYNEQFF.

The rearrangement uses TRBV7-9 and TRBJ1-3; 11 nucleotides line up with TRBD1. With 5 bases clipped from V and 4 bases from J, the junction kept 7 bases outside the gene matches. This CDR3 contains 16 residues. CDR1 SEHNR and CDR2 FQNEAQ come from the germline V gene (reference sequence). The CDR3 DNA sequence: TGTGCCAGCAGCCGCCGGGACAGGGGGAGAGGAAACACCATATATTTT. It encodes CASSRRDRGRGNTIYF.

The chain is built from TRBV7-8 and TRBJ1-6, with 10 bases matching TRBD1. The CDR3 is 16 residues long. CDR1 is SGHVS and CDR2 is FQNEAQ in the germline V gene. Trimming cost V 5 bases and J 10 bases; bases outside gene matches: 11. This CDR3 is CASSPFRDRGGSPLHF. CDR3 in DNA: TGTGCCAGCAGCCCATTTAGGGACAGGGGTGGATCACCCCTCCACTTT.

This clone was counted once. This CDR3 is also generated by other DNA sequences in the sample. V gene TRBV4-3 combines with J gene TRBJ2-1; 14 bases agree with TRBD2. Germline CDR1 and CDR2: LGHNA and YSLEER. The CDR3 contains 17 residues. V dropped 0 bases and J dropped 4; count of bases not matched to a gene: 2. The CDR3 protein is CASSQDRLAGGYNEQFF. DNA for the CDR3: TGCGCCAGCAGCCAAGATAGACTAGCGGGGGGGTACAATGAGCAGTTCTTC.